These 26 T cell receptor beta chains were all obtained from the same sample, sequenced in a study of T cell responses to AZD1222 COVID-19 vaccine. Assay: immunoSEQ multiplex PCR; the TCRdb copy retains only in-frame clones and omits some. The table includes 120,000 to 150,000 clones, roughly 88% detected once. Sequencing was performed on peripheral blood, taken on day 0 of AZD1222 vaccination. Source of these receptors: an adult in good health.

The V call is TRBV5-4, the J call TRBJ1-4; D is unresolved. V shed 4 bases and J shed 7 bases, with 11 bases lying between them. The CDR3 length is 13 residues. Germline lookup yields CDR1 SGHNT and CDR2 YYREEE (reference sequence). The CDR3 DNA sequence: TGTGCCAGCAGCCGAGGGCTCGCTGAAAAACTGTTTTTT. It translates to CASSRGLAEKLFF.

CDR3 sequence reads: CASSPATSSYNEQFF. In DNA form, the CDR3 reads TGTGCCAGCAGCCCGGCAACGAGCTCCTACAATGAGCAGTTCTTC. The V and J genes are TRBV5-8 and TRBJ2-1; D ambiguous. CDR1 is SGHTS, CDR2 YDEGEE, per germline. The CDR3 totals 15 residues. V was shortened by 4 bases and J by 0 bases, with 11 bases between the two germline ends.

The chain carries TRBV7-9 and TRBJ1-5; 8 bases match TRBD1. This CDR3 is built from 19 residues. In germline, CDR1 is SEHNR, CDR2 FQNEAQ (reference sequence). V was pared by 3 bases and J by 2 bases, with 15 bases of the junction left unmatched. In nucleotides, the CDR3 is TGTGCCAGCAGCTTGAGCGTAGGGACAGGCCGATATGGCAATCAGCCCCAGCATTTT. Translation gives CASSLSVGTGRYGNQPQHF.

There are a few counts of this clone. The chain carries TRBV5-5 and TRBJ2-7, with TRBD2 matching over 7 bases. The V gene's germline CDR1 is SGHKS and CDR2 YYEKEE (reference sequence). J lost 4 bases, V lost 4 bases, and 11 bases had no gene match. The length of the CDR3 is 15 residues. The CDR3 loop reads CASSPPGLAVYEQYF. The CDR3 DNA follows: TGTGCCAGCAGCCCCCCAGGTCTAGCGGTGTACGAGCAGTACTTC.

The V call is TRBV4-3, the J call TRBJ1-2; D gene ambiguous. CDR3 length: 14 residues. V lost 0 bases to trimming and J lost 4 bases, with 9 bases between them. CDR1 is LGHNA and CDR2 is YSLEER in the germline V gene. In DNA, the CDR3 is TGCGCCAGCAGCCAAGAGGCTGCCTTCTATGGCTACACCTTC. Its translation: CASSQEAAFYGYTF.

This chain connects TRBV5-1 to TRBJ2-2; no firm D call. CDR3 length: 14 residues. V lost 0 bases and J 0 bases, leaving 3 bases between the germline ends. Per the germline V gene, CDR1 is SGHRS and CDR2 is YFSETQ. The CDR3 loop reads CASSLVANTGELFF. The CDR3 region has the DNA TGCGCCAGCAGCTTGGTAGCGAACACCGGGGAGCTGTTTTTT. The full variable domain, its missing parts supplied by reference TRBV5-1 and TRBJ2-2, is KAGVTQTPRYLIKTRGQQVTLSCSPISGHRSVSWYQQTPGQGLQFLFEYFSETQRNKGNFPGRFSGRQFSNSRSEMNVSTLELGDSALYLCASSLVANTGELFFGEGSRLTVL.

This clone was detected once. V is TRBV24-1 and J is TRBJ2-3; 10 nucleotides line up with TRBD2. Germline V lookup: CDR1 KGHDR, CDR2 SFDVKD. The CDR3 covers 15 residues. V was clipped by 4 bases and J by 5 bases; unmatched bases: 5. In nucleotides, the CDR3 is TGTGCCACCAGTGACGTAGCGGGAGGAGAAGATACGCAGTATTTT. Protein: CATSDVAGGEDTQYF.

The rearrangement joins TRBV9 to TRBJ2-2; no clear D. V was cut by 4 bases and J by 0 bases, with 4 bases left in between. The CDR3 covers 13 residues. CDR1 is SGDLS and CDR2 is YYNGEE in the germline V gene. CDR3 in amino acids: CASSRTNTGELFF. In DNA, the CDR3 is TGTGCCAGCAGCAGAACGAACACCGGGGAGCTGTTTTTT.

The rearrangement uses TRBV5-8 and TRBJ2-6; D tentatively reads TRBD1 or TRBD2 (5 bases each). The CDR3 consists of 16 residues. Germline CDR1 reads SGHTS; CDR2 reads YDEGEE. The V and J ends lost 0 bases and 2 bases respectively, with 9 bases between them. The CDR3, as DNA: TGTGCCAGCAGCTTGGGGGGGATTGCTGGGGCCAACGTCCTGACTTTC. It codes for CASSLGGIAGANVLTF.

CDR3 nucleotides: TGCGCCAGCAGCTTGGCCTTGGGAGATACGCAGTATTTT. Translating gives CASSLALGDTQYF. The genes are TRBV5-1 and TRBJ2-3, with unresolved D. Per the germline V gene, CDR1 is SGHRS and CDR2 is YFSETQ. The CDR3 sequence is 13 residues long. The germline V and J ends were trimmed by 0 bases and 5 bases, with 7 bases remaining between them.

This chain connects TRBV19 to TRBJ2-3, with 12 bases that match TRBD2. Germline V gene lookup returns CDR1 LNHDA and CDR2 SQIVND (reference sequence). Trimming removed 4 bases from V and 6 bases from J; junction bases left unmatched: 8. There are 16 residues in the CDR3. The CDR3, as DNA: TGTGCCAGTAGTAAGAGGACTAGCGGGATGTATGATACGCAGTATTTT. It specifies CASSKRTSGMYDTQYF.

This clone was seen only once. V gene TRBV4-3 combines with J gene TRBJ2-2; TRBD2 matches 12 bases. Germline CDR1 reads LGHNA; CDR2 reads YSLEER. V was clipped by 3 bases and J by 5 bases; unmatched bases: 10. This CDR3 has 18 amino acids. The CDR3 nucleotides read TGCGCCAGCAGCCAGGCGCGACTAGCGGGAGTGGGGACCGGGGAGCTGTTTTTT. Its protein is CASSQARLAGVGTGELFF.

The chain combines TRBV4-3 with TRBJ1-4; D may be TRBD1 (6 bases). Per the germline V gene, CDR1 is LGHNA and CDR2 is YSLEER. V gave up 4 bases and J gave up 2 bases, with 11 bases separating them. The CDR3 totals 15 residues. The CDR3 region has the DNA TGCGCCAGCAGCCGCCAACAGGGCACTAATGAAAAACTGTTTTTT. Protein sequence: CASSRQQGTNEKLFF.

V usage is TRBV29-1 and J usage is TRBJ1-5; D gene ambiguous. The CDR3 has 13 amino acids. Germline loops: CDR1 SQVTM, CDR2 ANQGSEA. Trimming shortened V by 4 bases and J by 6 bases, and 13 bases separated the two germline ends. The CDR3: CSVAFSPAQPQHF. The CDR3 DNA reads as TGCAGCGTTGCGTTTTCCCCTGCTCAGCCCCAGCATTTT.

The rearrangement uses TRBV15 and TRBJ1-1, with 8 bases matching TRBD1. The V gene's germline CDR1 is LNHNV and CDR2 YYDKDF (reference sequence). The CDR3 consists of 14 residues. V gave up 6 bases and J gave up 3 bases; unmatched junction bases: 6. CDR3 coding DNA: TGTGCCACCAGAGTGGACAGGGCGTACACTGAAGCTTTCTTT. Protein product: CATRVDRAYTEAFF.

The chain recombines TRBV6-5 with TRBJ1-2; weak D call: TRBD1 (5 bases). Between the trimmed V and J ends, which lost 6 bases and 6 bases, there was a span of 14 bases. Germline V gene data show CDR1 as MNHEY and CDR2 as SVGAGI. The CDR3 is 13 residues long. CDR3: CASRLDRLDGYTF. CDR3 coding DNA: TGTGCCAGCAGACTCGACAGACTGGATGGCTACACCTTC.

This rearrangement joins TRBV30 to TRBJ1-5; the D is unclear. Germline V lookup: CDR1 GTSNPN, CDR2 SVGIG (reference sequence). The ends were cut back, 5 bases at V and 4 bases at J, with 9 bases in the middle. This CDR3 has 12 amino acids. The CDR3 nucleotides read TGTGCCTGGGGAGACGGAAATCAGCCCCAGCATTTT. This gives the protein CAWGDGNQPQHF.

The CDR3 is CASSRDQSYQETQYF. CDR3 nucleotides: TGTGCCAGCAGCCGGGACCAATCGTACCAAGAGACCCAGTACTTC. The gene calls are TRBV6-2 or TRBV6-3 and TRBJ2-5; perhaps D is TRBD1 or TRBD2 (5 bases each). Trimming removed 6 bases from V and 0 bases from J, with 14 bases in between. The CDR3 runs 15 residues. Germline-derived CDR1 and CDR2 are MNHEY and SVGEGT.

The chain couples TRBV7-9 to TRBJ1-1; tentatively, D is TRBD1 (5 bases). The CDR3 has 15 amino acids. The germline gives CDR1 SEHNR, CDR2 FQNEAQ (reference sequence). Trimming stripped 2 bases from V and 3 bases from J, with 13 bases between. CDR3 residues: CASSLQGGADTEAFF. The CDR3 bases are TGTGCCAGCAGCTTACAGGGAGGGGCGGACACTGAAGCTTTCTTT.

CDR3 region: CASRGTGDKGYGYTF. As DNA, the CDR3 is TGTGCCAGCAGGGGGACAGGGGATAAGGGCTATGGCTACACCTTC. V is TRBV28 and J is TRBJ1-2, with TRBD1 matching 10 bases. CDR1 MDHEN and CDR2 SYDVKM come from the germline V gene. The CDR3 consists of 15 residues. The J segment lost 4 bases and the V segment lost 6 bases, leaving 8 bases of the junction unmatched.

The J gene is TRBJ2-7, the V gene TRBV2; the match to TRBD2 covers 7 bases. V lost 2 bases to trimming and J lost 0 bases; unmatched junction nucleotides: 7. The CDR3 covers 16 residues. CDR1 is SNHLY and CDR2 is FYNNEI in the germline V gene. DNA for the CDR3: TGTGCCAGCAGTGAAAAAGTGGGGGGGAGCTCCTACGAGCAGTACTTC. It specifies CASSEKVGGSSYEQYF.

This chain joins TRBV4-2 and TRBJ2-7; 10 nucleotides match TRBD2. V trimming: 5 bases; J trimming: 0 bases; junction bases outside the gene matches: 16. CDR1 and CDR2 (germline): LGHNA, YNFKEQ. CDR3 size: 19 residues. This chain's CDR3 is CASSLRTSGSLRSSYEQYF. DNA of the CDR3: TGTGCCAGCAGCTTACGGACTAGCGGCAGTCTACGGAGCTCCTACGAGCAGTACTTC.

This chain links TRBV30 with TRBJ1-1; no reliable D call. From germline, CDR1 is GTSNPN and CDR2 SVGIG (reference sequence). This CDR3 spans 14 amino acids. V shed 0 bases and J shed 0 bases, with 8 bases lying between them. CDR3 DNA sequence: TGTGCCTGGAGTGTACTTGGGTTGAACACTGAAGCTTTCTTT. Amino acid sequence: CAWSVLGLNTEAFF.

The chain employs TRBV12-5 and TRBJ2-3; 8 bases match TRBD2. V lost 7 bases, J lost 3 bases, and 9 bases stayed unmatched. The germline gives CDR1 LGHNT, CDR2 FRNRAP. The CDR3 consists of 15 residues. CDR3 loop: CASAYSGMVTDTQYF. The DNA of the CDR3 is TGTGCTAGTGCTTATAGCGGGATGGTAACAGATACGCAGTATTTT.

This clone was seen a few times. The chain recombines TRBV5-6 with TRBJ1-5; 10 bases are a match to TRBD1. The V gene's germline CDR1 is SGHDT and CDR2 YYEEEE. The CDR3 consists of 14 residues. V trimming: 4 bases; J trimming: 7 bases; junction bases outside the gene matches: 5. The DNA of the CDR3 is TGTGCCAGCAGCCGGACAGGGGGAGAGCAGCCCCAGCATTTT. The encoded protein is CASSRTGGEQPQHF.

This sequence joins TRBV19 and TRBJ2-2; D remains unclear. Germline-derived CDR1 and CDR2 are LNHDA and SQIVND (reference sequence). CDR3 length: 14 residues. V was pared by 9 bases and J by 1 base, with 12 bases between. Here the CDR3 DNA reads TGTGCCAGCAAGGACCATTTGAACACCGGGGAGCTGTTTTTT. This translates into CASKDHLNTGELFF.